Listed below are T cell receptor beta chains from one sample, sequenced in a study of T-cell reconstitution after alpha-beta-depleted transplantation in children. One entry per CDR3 protein results from TCRdb running MiXCR on the PCR reads. The sample consists of around 340,000 distinct CDR3 sequences, less than 15% of them appearing once. This material consisted of PBMCs, taken from the stem cell graft. The source is a human donor who donated a stem cell graft to a child with Fanconi anemia. CDR3s include the opening cysteine and the closing phenylalanine or tryptophan. Fields, in order: clone size, V gene, J gene, D gene, CDR3 protein, CDR3 DNA. The D gene is left open where the match is weak. Rows give clone size only sometimes, using once, few, many, or a class for an expanded clone.

clone_size: .
v_call: TRBV6-2/TRBV6-3
j_call: TRBJ2-1
d_call: .
cdr3_aa: CASTLAAFNEQFF
cdr3_nt: TGTGCCAGCACCCTGGCGGCCTTCAATGAGCAGTTCTTC

clone_size: few
v_call: TRBV28
j_call: TRBJ2-3
d_call: .
cdr3_aa: CASSFTGKGDTQYF
cdr3_nt: TGTGCCAGCAGTTTTACAGGGAAAGGAGATACGCAGTATTTT

clone_size: .
v_call: TRBV5-1
j_call: TRBJ1-6
d_call: .
cdr3_aa: CASSLVDRGSSYNSPLHF
cdr3_nt: TGCGCCAGCAGCTTGGTTGACCGAGGAAGCTCCTATAATTCACCCCTCCACTTT

clone_size: many
v_call: TRBV6-2/TRBV6-3
j_call: TRBJ1-5
d_call: .
cdr3_aa: CASSYVGSDQPQHF
cdr3_nt: TGTGCCAGCAGTTACGTTGGCAGCGATCAGCCCCAGCATTTT

clone_size: many
v_call: TRBV20-1
j_call: TRBJ2-7
d_call: TRBD1
cdr3_aa: CSASWGQDYEQYF
cdr3_nt: TGCAGTGCTAGTTGGGGACAGGACTACGAGCAGTACTTC

clone_size: many
v_call: TRBV5-6
j_call: TRBJ2-7
d_call: .
cdr3_aa: CASSSTGSYEQYF
cdr3_nt: TGTGCCAGCAGCTCGACCGGGTCCTACGAGCAGTACTTC

clone_size: many
v_call: TRBV29-1
j_call: TRBJ2-5
d_call: .
cdr3_aa: CSAGTETQYF
cdr3_nt: TGCAGCGCGGGGACAGAGACCCAGTACTTC

clone_size: .
v_call: TRBV12-3/TRBV12-4
j_call: TRBJ2-1
d_call: TRBD2
cdr3_aa: CASSGLAGNKNEQFF
cdr3_nt: TGTGCCAGCAGTGGACTAGCGGGGAATAAGAATGAGCAGTTCTTC

clone_size: .
v_call: TRBV4-2
j_call: TRBJ2-1
d_call: TRBD2
cdr3_aa: CASSQDRLAGGFRNEQFF
cdr3_nt: TGTGCCAGCAGCCAAGATCGTCTAGCGGGGGGGTTTCGGAATGAGCAGTTCTTC

clone_size: .
v_call: TRBV18
j_call: TRBJ2-3
d_call: TRBD1
cdr3_aa: CASSRGTADTQYF
cdr3_nt: TGTGCCAGCTCACGGGGGACAGCAGATACGCAGTATTTT

clone_size: few
v_call: TRBV5-1
j_call: TRBJ1-2
d_call: .
cdr3_aa: CASSQNGHGYTF
cdr3_nt: TGCGCCAGCAGCCAAAATGGTCATGGCTACACCTTC

clone_size: .
v_call: TRBV3-1
j_call: TRBJ2-3
d_call: .
cdr3_aa: CASSRWEDTQYF
cdr3_nt: TGTGCCAGCAGCCGATGGGAAGATACGCAGTATTTT

clone_size: many
v_call: TRBV7-9
j_call: TRBJ2-1
d_call: .
cdr3_aa: CASSLGGSNEQFF
cdr3_nt: TGTGCCAGCAGCTTAGGGGGGTCCAATGAGCAGTTCTTC

clone_size: once
v_call: TRBV11-2
j_call: TRBJ2-1
d_call: TRBD2
cdr3_aa: CASSLVTSARYNEQFF
cdr3_nt: TGTGCCAGCAGCTTAGTTACTAGCGCTAGGTACAATGAGCAGTTCTTC

clone_size: .
v_call: TRBV4-2
j_call: TRBJ2-1
d_call: TRBD2
cdr3_aa: CASSQDTPTSGGSYNEQFF
cdr3_nt: TGTGCCAGCAGCCAAGATACCCCGACTAGCGGGGGGTCCTACAATGAGCAGTTCTTC

clone_size: few
v_call: TRBV7-9
j_call: TRBJ1-1
d_call: .
cdr3_aa: CASSLGSTTNTEAFF
cdr3_nt: TGTGCCAGCAGCTTAGGGTCCACGACGAACACTGAAGCTTTCTTT

clone_size: .
v_call: TRBV12-3/TRBV12-4
j_call: TRBJ2-3
d_call: .
cdr3_aa: CASTFRAPDTQYF
cdr3_nt: TGTGCCAGCACCTTCCGCGCACCAGATACGCAGTATTTT

clone_size: .
v_call: TRBV10-1
j_call: TRBJ2-1
d_call: TRBD2
cdr3_aa: CASSESYGGSGDNEQFF
cdr3_nt: TGCGCCAGCAGTGAGTCTTACGGGGGGAGCGGGGACAATGAGCAGTTCTTC

clone_size: .
v_call: TRBV4-2
j_call: TRBJ2-3
d_call: TRBD2
cdr3_aa: CASSQVARTSGGTDTQYF
cdr3_nt: TGTGCCAGCAGCCAGGTCGCCCGGACTAGCGGGGGCACAGATACGCAGTATTTT

clone_size: few
v_call: TRBV7-6
j_call: TRBJ1-1
d_call: TRBD1
cdr3_aa: CASSPWTGQEAFF
cdr3_nt: TGTGCCAGCAGCCCCTGGACAGGGCAAGAAGCTTTCTTT